The entry below describes one T cell receptor beta chain. Its antigen is not known. Vbeta (60) and Jbeta (13) primers were used in the PCR. Sequencing used immunoSEQ multiplex PCR; TCRdb keeps in-frame clones, though not all of them. The sample holds fewer than 120,000 clones, around four fifths seen once. This specimen comes from a study of cytomegalovirus exposure and HLA in healthy donors. Study findings and constraints: Relative to the roughly 690-donor mean, N-insertions were reportedly fewer in an Asian-associated ancestry cluster in a later analysis. Exclusion as indistinguishable affected some V segments, including TRBV6-2 and TRBV6-3. Earlier analysis looked at TCR beta V segments, and most were productive about 90% or about 30% of the time.

Germline CDR1 reads ENHRY; CDR2 reads SYGVKD. The CDR3 is 12 residues long. Unmatched junction bases numbered 3, after V lost 10 bases and J lost 2 bases. The clonotype comes from a woman aged 60-70 years in good health and CMV-seropositive. The chain joins TRBV10-3 to TRBJ2-7; 9 bases line up with TRBD1. Sequences were obtained from PBMCs. The CDR3 loop reads CATRQGAYEQYF. DNA for the CDR3: TGTGCCACCAGACAGGGGGCCTACGAGCAGTACTTC.